The T cell receptor (beta chain) described here comes from a study of identical twins (dated by TCRdb to the mid-2010s). Notes on the research overall: TCR alpha and beta repertoires from monozygotic twins, unrelated adults of various ages and cord blood were deep-sequenced to test whether fetal clonotypes persist. Replicate twin experiments were performed at different times using different library preparation protocols to rule out contamination.

With regard to this clonotype: The specificity of this receptor is unknown. The record has no base qualities; no much larger clone is one base away.

Only healthy Caucasian donors were included. Using Miltenyi CD45RO+ enrichment and human naive T-cell isolation kits, memory (CD45RO+) and naive T cells were isolated from PBMC. Libraries came from 5' RACE. TCRdb names Illumina HiSeq 2000 as the instrument used. A universal primer binding site was added through template switching, and the final cDNA carried a unique molecular identifier so that TCR cDNA molecules could be counted accurately. Specific primers in the conserved constant-segment region were used to synthesize first-strand cDNA for TCR alpha and beta chains. To control for contamination, every cDNA library was double barcoded, receiving both a SMART-Mk sample barcode and Illumina barcodes. TruSeq adapter sequences along with Illumina sample barcodes were introduced in two successive PCR steps. Sequencing of the TCR alpha and beta cDNA libraries was done on the Illumina HiSeq platform using custom primers. The published analysis was carried out like this. Unique molecular identifiers were extracted from raw reads with MiGEC, and CDR3 positions were determined with MiXCR. Recombination models were inferred per individual with the repgenHMM and IGoR tools using an EM algorithm. Shared clonotype analysis was performed with the tcR package in R, normalizing sharing by the product of cloneset sizes. To study raw recombination free of thymic and clonal selection effects, out-of-frame nonproductive sequences were analyzed. TCRdb cleaned the public reads at Q25 with fastp, built clones with MiXCR and kept in-frame beta chains. One record per CDR3 amino acid sequence lists the most common genes and DNA. TCRdb, rather than the study authors, made the V and J calls. Across this sample there are some 260,000 distinct CDR3 sequences, with over 12% seen only once. The ten largest account for around 8.9% of the sample.

Overall study results and their limits: Compared with coincidental sharing between unrelated individuals, out-of-frame TCR alpha sequences shared between twins had an excess of sequences with low generation probability. Abundant cord blood beta clonotypes carried fewer insertions; young adult naive repertoires showed a weaker similar trend, while memory repertoires showed none. Out-of-frame TCR alpha sharing in monozygotic twins was systematically underestimated by recombination models, whereas sharing between unrelated individuals was in agreement with the recombination models. Zero-insertion analyses could be partly confounded by invariant T cells such as MAIT and iNKT, though diverse VJ usage argued against such confounding for most clonotypes. Excess twin sharing in beta out-of-frame sequences was weaker because fewer shared sequences lowered the signal-to-noise ratio. Because the same donors could not be followed over many years, conclusions were based on cross-sectional statistical analysis.

The sample consisted of memory (CD45RO+) T cells sorted from blood. This specimen's cell subset or site label, per the study, means: CD45RO+ enriched T cells. The TCR was taken from a woman between 18 and 29 years old in good health.

The bases are TGCGCCAGCAGCTTTGGGGGGGATTCACCCCTCCACTTT. This yields the protein CASSFGGDSPLHF. Recombination linked TRBV5-1 to TRBJ1-6; TRBD1 is perhaps the D gene, given 5 matching bases. V is pared back by 2 bases and J by 8 bases, with 8 bases lying between the germline termini. Measured from the cysteine to the phenylalanine, the CDR3 is 13 residues long. Solely the CDR3 DNA is kept, with 39 bases framed from the first base. CDR1 and CDR2 are read off the germline V gene as SGHRS and YFSETQ.